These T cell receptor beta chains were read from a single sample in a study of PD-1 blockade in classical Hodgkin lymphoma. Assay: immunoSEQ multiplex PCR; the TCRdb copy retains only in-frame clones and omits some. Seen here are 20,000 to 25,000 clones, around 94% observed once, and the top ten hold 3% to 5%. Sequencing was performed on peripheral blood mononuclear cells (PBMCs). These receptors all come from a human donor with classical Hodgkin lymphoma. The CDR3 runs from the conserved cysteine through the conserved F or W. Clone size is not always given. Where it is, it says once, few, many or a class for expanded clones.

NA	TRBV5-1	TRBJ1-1	CASSAEALGDEAFF
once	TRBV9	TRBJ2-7	CASSAEEASGRYEQYF
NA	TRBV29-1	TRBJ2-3	CSVEDQGDDTQYF
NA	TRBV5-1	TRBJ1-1	CASSLGPGTVNTEAFF
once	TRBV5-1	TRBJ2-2	CASSLGDGLTGELFF
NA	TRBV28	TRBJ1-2	CASSLFLQGLGGYTF
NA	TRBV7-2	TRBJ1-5	CASSFQGGNQPQHF
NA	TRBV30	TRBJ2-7	CAWSVLNEQYF
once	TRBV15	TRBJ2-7	CATSRESSGRTYEQYF
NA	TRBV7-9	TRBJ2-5	CASSPTGAQETQYF
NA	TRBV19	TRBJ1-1	CASSMRGATEAFF
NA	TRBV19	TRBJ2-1	CASSIPTGKQFF
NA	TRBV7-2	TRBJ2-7	CASSFGLLGRYDEQYF
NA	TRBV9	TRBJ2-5	CASSVGRGEETQYF
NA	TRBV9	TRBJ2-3	CASSVGVRGGRTDTQYF
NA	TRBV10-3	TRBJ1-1	CAISDAHTEAFF
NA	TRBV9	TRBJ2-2	CASSVEVTGELFF
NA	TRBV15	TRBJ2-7	CATSKQGYEQYF
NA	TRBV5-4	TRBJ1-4	CASSTGGREGEKLFF
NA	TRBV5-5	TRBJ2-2	CASSFGGNTGELFF
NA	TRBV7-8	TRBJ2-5	CASSLPNRHRETQYF
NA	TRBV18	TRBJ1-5	CASSSTQNNQPQHF
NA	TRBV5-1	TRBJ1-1	CASRDRGNTEAFF
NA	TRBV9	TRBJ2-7	CASSSLGGGQGPGEQYF
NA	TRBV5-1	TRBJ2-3	CASSPGIRDTISTDTQYF
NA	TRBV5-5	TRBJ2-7	CASTRPGSYEQYF
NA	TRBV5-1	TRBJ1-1	CASSWDRNLNTEAFF
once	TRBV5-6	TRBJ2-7	CASSLELAGGPLPYEQYF
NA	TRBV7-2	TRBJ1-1	CASSLIGMNTEAFF
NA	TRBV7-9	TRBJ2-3	CASSPGQEPYTDTQYF
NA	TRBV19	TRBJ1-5	CASSNHPGQGTQPQHF
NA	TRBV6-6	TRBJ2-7	CASSYSRGGVTYEQYF
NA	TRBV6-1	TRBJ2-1	CASSEEPRHQGLGVYKGPYNEQFF
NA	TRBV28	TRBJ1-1	CASSARIGAFF
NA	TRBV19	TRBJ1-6	CASSPSAGGGGSPLHF
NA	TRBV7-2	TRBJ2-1	CASSRQQGHRNNEQFF
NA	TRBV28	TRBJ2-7	CASWRSGRAEEYF
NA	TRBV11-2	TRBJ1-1	CASSLMTGGITEAFF
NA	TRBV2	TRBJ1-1	CASSEAPGGRTEAFF
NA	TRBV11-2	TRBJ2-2	CASSLDSFGELFF
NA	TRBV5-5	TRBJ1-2	CASSHRQGDGYGYTF
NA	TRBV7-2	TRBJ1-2	CASTLGTGGNYGYTF
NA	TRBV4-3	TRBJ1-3	CASSQVLGSSGNTIYF
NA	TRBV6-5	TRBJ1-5	CASSRLRGAGQPQHF
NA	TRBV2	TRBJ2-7	CASSDSALGRSYEQYF
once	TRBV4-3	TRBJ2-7	CASSQERLYEQYF
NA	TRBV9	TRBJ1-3	CASSVAGGGKAGNTIYF
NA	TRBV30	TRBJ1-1	CAWSGGTGERNTEAFF
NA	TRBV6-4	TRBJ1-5	CASSDSSGRGYYQPQHF
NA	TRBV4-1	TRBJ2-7	CASSQGGQGSYEQYF
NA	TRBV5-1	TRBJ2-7	CASSAGVTYEQYF
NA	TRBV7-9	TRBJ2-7	CASSSSFHEQYF
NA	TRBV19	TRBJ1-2	CASSLRAQLNYGYTF
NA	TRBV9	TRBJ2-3	CASSVGADTQYF
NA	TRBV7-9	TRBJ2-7	CASSLARTGGYEQYF
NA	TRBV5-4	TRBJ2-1	CASSGAGSYNEQFF
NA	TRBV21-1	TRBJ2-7	CASSPYRERGEQYF
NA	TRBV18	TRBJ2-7	CASSPADRTAYEQYF